This TCR beta chain is from a study of T cell responses to AZD1222 COVID-19 vaccine. Study-level findings and limits: In the spike-specific TCR repertoire, nearly half reportedly target unmutated variant regions. Donors skewed white British and female; clonal diversity was possibly underestimated.

Concerning this clone: Its specificity is not known.

The table came from immunoSEQ multiplex PCR; TCRdb's copy has only in-frame clones and leaves some out. The repertoire holds about 110,000 clones, with around nine tenths as singletons. The germline V gene encodes CDR1 MDHEN and CDR2 SYDVKM. Deletions cut 5 bases from V and 10 bases from J, with 15 bases between. This CDR3 is 14 amino acids long. The rearrangement joins TRBV28 to TRBJ1-6; tentative D call: TRBD1 (5 bases). Sequenced material: peripheral blood, taken on day 0 of MenACWY control vaccination. The receptor comes from an adult in good health. The CDR3 sequence is CASSPAERQSPLHF. CDR3 coding DNA: TGTGCCAGCAGTCCGGCCGAACGACAGTCACCCCTCCACTTT. Full variable domain (rest looked up from reference TRBV28 and TRBJ1-6): DVKVTQSSRYLVKRTGEKVFLECVQDMDHENMFWYRQDPGLGLRLIYFSYDVKMKEKGDIPEGYSVSREKKERFSLILESASTNQTSMYLCASSPAERQSPLHFGNGTRLTVT.